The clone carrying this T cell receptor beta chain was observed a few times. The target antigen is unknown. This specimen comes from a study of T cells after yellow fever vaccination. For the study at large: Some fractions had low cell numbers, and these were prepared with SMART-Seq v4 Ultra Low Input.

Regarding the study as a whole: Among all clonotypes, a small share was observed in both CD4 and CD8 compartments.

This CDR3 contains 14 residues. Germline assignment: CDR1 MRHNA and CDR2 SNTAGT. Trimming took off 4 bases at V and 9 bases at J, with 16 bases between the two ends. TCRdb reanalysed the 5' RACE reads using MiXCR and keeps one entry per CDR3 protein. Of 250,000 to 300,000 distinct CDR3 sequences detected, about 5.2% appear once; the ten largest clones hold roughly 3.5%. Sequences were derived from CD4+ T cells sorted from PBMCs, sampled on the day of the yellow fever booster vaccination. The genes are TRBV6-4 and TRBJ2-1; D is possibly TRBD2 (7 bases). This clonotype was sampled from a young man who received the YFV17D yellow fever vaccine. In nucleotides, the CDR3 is TGTGCCAGCAGTGCTAGGGGGGGTGTGGCTGAGCAGTTCTTC. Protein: CASSARGGVAEQFF.